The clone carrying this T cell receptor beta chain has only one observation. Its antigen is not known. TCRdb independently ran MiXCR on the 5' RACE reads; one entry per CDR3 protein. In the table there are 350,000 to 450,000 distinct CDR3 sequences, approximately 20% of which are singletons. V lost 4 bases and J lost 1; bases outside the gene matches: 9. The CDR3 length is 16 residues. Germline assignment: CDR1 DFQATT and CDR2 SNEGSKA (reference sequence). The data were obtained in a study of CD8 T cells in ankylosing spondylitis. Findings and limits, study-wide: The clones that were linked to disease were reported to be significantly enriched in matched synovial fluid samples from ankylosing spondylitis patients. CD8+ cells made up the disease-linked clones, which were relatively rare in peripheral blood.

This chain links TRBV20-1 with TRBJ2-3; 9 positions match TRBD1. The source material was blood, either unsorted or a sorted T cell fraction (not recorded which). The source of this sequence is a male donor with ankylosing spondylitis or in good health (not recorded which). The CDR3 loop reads CSANPTGGMGTDTQYF. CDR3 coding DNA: TGCAGTGCTAACCCCACAGGGGGCATGGGCACAGATACGCAGTATTTT.